The 5 T cell receptor beta chains reported below all come from one sample, sequenced in a study of identical twins. TCRdb re-called the 5' RACE reads with MiXCR, one entry per CDR3 protein. The sample holds fewer than 900,000 distinct CDR3 sequences; 18% are singletons and the top ten take approximately 14%. In addition, the sample was reused for a study of T cells expressing NK-cell markers.

Source material: PBMCs. The receptors were sampled from a woman aged 18-29 years in good health.

The rearrangement joins TRBV7-9 to TRBJ2-3, with 7 positions matching TRBD2. Trimming took 6 bases from V and 1 from J; bases not matched to a gene: 7. From germline, CDR1 is SEHNR and CDR2 FQNEAQ (reference sequence). This CDR3 comprises 15 residues. The CDR3 sequence: CASRPPGRGTDTQYF. The CDR3 nucleotides read TGTGCCAGCAGGCCTCCGGGGAGGGGCACAGATACGCAGTATTTT. The variable domain in full, with the rest retrieved from reference TRBV7-9 and TRBJ2-3, is DTGVSQNPRHKITKRGQNVTFRCDPISEHNRLYWYRQTLGQGPEFLTYFQNEAQLEKSRLLSDRFSAERPKGSFSTLEIQRTEQGDSAMYLCASRPPGRGTDTQYFGPGTRLTVL.

This clonotype was detected a few times. V is TRBV9 and J is TRBJ2-7, with a possible D match to TRBD1 (5 bases). Germline V gives CDR1 SGDLS, CDR2 YYNGEE. Trimming pared 3 bases from V and 4 bases from J, leaving 11 bases between. This CDR3 has 13 residues. In DNA, the CDR3 is TGTGCCAGCAGCGCCCCAGACAGTTACGAGCAGTACTTC. This translates into CASSAPDSYEQYF. The full variable domain, with the rest looked up from reference TRBV9 and TRBJ2-7, is DSGVTQTPKHLITATGQRVTLRCSPRSGDLSVYWYQQSLDQGLQFLIQYYNGEERAKGNILERFSAQQFPDLHSELNLSSLELGDSALYFCASSAPDSYEQYFGPGTRLTVT.

This clonotype has more than one count but fewer than ten. J is TRBJ2-7 and V is TRBV11-2, with D unclear. The V and J ends lost 10 bases and 0 bases respectively, with 19 bases between them. This CDR3 region has 15 residues. Germline assignment: CDR1 SGHAT and CDR2 FQNNGV. CDR3 sequence reads: CATRSLRASSYEQYF. CDR3 bases: TGTGCCACCCGCTCCTTGCGAGCCTCCTCCTACGAGCAGTACTTC.

The CDR3 is CSAMAGLQPFF. The DNA of the CDR3 is TGCAGTGCTATGGCGGGACTCCAGCCGTTCTTC. V gene TRBV20-1 combines with J gene TRBJ2-1; tentatively, D is TRBD2 (6 bases). The CDR3 contains 11 residues. Trimming took off 4 bases at V and 15 bases at J, with 16 bases between the two ends. Per the germline V gene, CDR1 is DFQATT and CDR2 is SNEGSKA (reference sequence).

The V and J genes are TRBV3-1 and TRBJ1-4; no reliable D call. Trimming took 6 bases from V and 6 from J, leaving 11 bases between them. CDR1 is LGHDT, CDR2 YNNKEL, per germline (reference sequence). The CDR3 spans 13 residues. The CDR3 reads CASSRAWDEKLFF. For the CDR3, the DNA is TGTGCCAGCAGTCGCGCGTGGGATGAAAAACTGTTTTTT.